Each of the 27 T cell receptor beta chains below was sequenced from the same sample in a study of blood T cell repertoires in COVID-19 (dated by TCRdb to the early 2020s). Library preparation was by the immunoSEQ multiplex PCR assay. Held by TCRdb, this immuneACCESS table contains in-frame sequences only and omits some clones. Under half of the omission traces to an unresolved V gene where checked; the cause of the rest is unknown. In this sample the table shows approximately 220,000 clones, about four fifths of which occur a single time. More than 2% of the sample comes from the top ten. The sample was peripheral blood. The receptors come from a woman aged 55 to 70 with acute or convalescent COVID-19.

A few counts support this clone. The chain combines TRBV6-6 with TRBJ1-6, with D tentatively TRBD1 (6 bases). CDR1 is MNHNY, CDR2 SVGAGI, per germline (reference sequence). V lost 3 bases to trimming and J lost 6 bases, with 12 bases between them. The CDR3 covers 15 residues. This CDR3 is CASSYRTDINSPLHF. For the CDR3, the DNA is TGTGCCAGCAGTTATCGGACAGATATTAATTCACCCCTCCACTTT.

The chain links TRBV7-2 to TRBJ2-7; D is perhaps TRBD1 (6 bases). Trimming removed 2 bases from V and 4 bases from J, with 15 bases in between. Germline CDR1 is SGHTA and CDR2 is FQGNSA. The CDR3 covers 15 residues. CDR3 protein: CASSLHLQGAYEQYF. CDR3 sequence (DNA): TGTGCCAGCAGCTTACATTTACAGGGAGCTTACGAGCAGTACTTC.

The CDR3 DNA reads TGTGCCAGCAGTTTCTCGGACAGGGGGAATGAGCAGTTCTTC. Its translation is CASSFSDRGNEQFF. The chain has TRBV28 and TRBJ2-1; 10 bases are a match to TRBD1. With V trimmed by 3 bases and J by 7 bases, 3 bases remained unmatched. CDR1 and CDR2 from the germline V gene are MDHEN and SYDVKM. The CDR3 runs to 14 residues.

The sample holds a few counts of this clone. V is TRBV6-2 or TRBV6-3 and J is TRBJ1-2; 7 bases are shared with TRBD1. This CDR3 is built from 12 residues. V shed 5 bases, J shed 7 bases, and the junction held 4 bases outside the gene matches. In germline, CDR1 is MNHEY, CDR2 SVGEGT. The CDR3 DNA sequence: TGTGCCAGCAGTACAGGGGCCCTTGGCTACACCTTC. Its translation is CASSTGALGYTF.

V is TRBV19 and J is TRBJ2-1, with D perhaps TRBD2 (7 bases). Germline V gene data show CDR1 as LNHDA and CDR2 as SQIVND (reference sequence). The CDR3 is 15 residues long. V was shortened by 3 bases and J by 7 bases, with 16 bases between the two germline ends. The CDR3 DNA reads as TGTGCCAGTAGTATTTGGGGGGGCGCAATGAATGAGCAGTTCTTC. Protein sequence: CASSIWGGAMNEQFF.

The rearrangement links TRBV12-3 or TRBV12-4 to TRBJ1-2, with 9 bases aligning to TRBD1. The CDR3 is 13 residues long. Trimming at V came to 6 bases and at J to 6 bases, leaving 5 bases not matched to a gene. The CDR3 bases are TGTGCCAGCAGCTCACAGGGGGCTGATGGCTACACCTTC. Translation: CASSSQGADGYTF.

This clone was counted a single time. The chain employs TRBV5-4 and TRBJ1-2, with D possibly matching TRBD1 (5 bases). Germline-derived CDR1 and CDR2 are SGHNT and YYREEE (reference sequence). Trimming cost V 2 bases and J 6 bases, with 14 bases left between them. The CDR3 is made up of 14 amino acids. CDR3 amino acids: CASSFIQPGDGYTF. The CDR3, as DNA: TGTGCCAGCAGCTTCATCCAACCGGGGGATGGCTACACCTTC.

This clone has only a few counts. This chain joins TRBV6-1 and TRBJ2-7; tentatively, D is TRBD1 (6 bases). Germline V gene lookup returns CDR1 MNHNS and CDR2 SASEGT. The CDR3 extends over 15 amino acids. V lost 2 bases to trimming and J lost 0 bases, with 11 bases between them. CDR3 bases: TGTGCCAGCAGTGAAACTTGGACAGTCTCCTACGAGCAGTACTTC. Translating gives CASSETWTVSYEQYF.

The rearrangement links TRBV11-3 to TRBJ1-3; D is ambiguous. This CDR3 has 17 amino acids. The V end was cut by 3 bases, the J end by 0 bases, with 15 bases between. Germline values: CDR1 SGHNT, CDR2 YENEEA. CDR3 sequence: CASSFGRQLASGNTIYF. CDR3 nucleotides: TGTGCCAGCAGCTTCGGCAGGCAACTCGCCTCTGGAAACACCATATATTTT.

V gene TRBV28 combines with J gene TRBJ2-1; D remains unclear. Germline lookup yields CDR1 MDHEN and CDR2 SYDVKM. This CDR3 has 14 residues. Trimming took off 5 bases at V and 7 bases at J, with 15 bases between the two ends. The CDR3 region has the DNA TGTGCCAGCAGTCCCCGGGTTGGTTGGAATGAGCAGTTCTTC. Amino acid sequence: CASSPRVGWNEQFF.

This clone was counted once. V and J are TRBV27 and TRBJ2-2, with a tentative D call TRBD2 (5 bases). Germline V gene sequence: CDR1 MNHEY, CDR2 SMNVEV (reference sequence). The CDR3 consists of 20 residues. V dropped 7 bases and J dropped 6 bases, with 33 bases sitting between them. The CDR3 bases are TGTGCCAGCAACCCCCTGCCCCCCGGAGGCAGGCCTAGTGCGGCCGGGGAGCTGTTTTTT. Amino acids: CASNPLPPGGRPSAAGELFF.

The chain couples TRBV7-9 to TRBJ1-1; maybe TRBD1 (6 bases). This CDR3 spans 12 amino acids. Germline loops: CDR1 SEHNR, CDR2 FQNEAQ (reference sequence). V was cut by 6 bases and J by 11 bases, with 16 bases left in between. This CDR3 reads CASSIGGASAFF. The CDR3 bases are TGTGCCAGCAGTATAGGGGGGGCAAGTGCTTTCTTT. The entire variable domain, with the rest obtained from reference TRBV7-9 and TRBJ1-1, is as follows: DTGVSQNPRHKITKRGQNVTFRCDPISEHNRLYWYRQTLGQGPEFLTYFQNEAQLEKSRLLSDRFSAERPKGSFSTLEIQRTEQGDSAMYLCASSIGGASAFFGQGTRLTVV.

The CDR3 DNA reads TGTGCCAGCAGTCGTACCGGGCTAGGAGGGGAGACCCAGTACTTC. Its protein product is CASSRTGLGGETQYF. The chain carries TRBV27 and TRBJ2-5, with D possibly TRBD2 on 6 matching bases. Germline V gives CDR1 MNHEY, CDR2 SMNVEV (reference sequence). V was pared by 5 bases and J by 5 bases, with 18 bases between. The CDR3 sequence is 15 residues long.

V and J are TRBV5-8 and TRBJ1-2; 7 bases align to TRBD1. From germline, CDR1 is SGHTS and CDR2 YDEGEE. CDR3 size: 13 residues. J was trimmed by 4 bases and V by 4 bases; bases with no gene match: 4. CDR3 nucleotide sequence: TGTGCCAGCAGCGGGACAGTTCCCTATGGCTACACCTTC. Its protein product is CASSGTVPYGYTF.

This clone was seen a few times. J is TRBJ1-4 and V is TRBV5-5; 10 nucleotides align to TRBD1. The CDR3 has 14 amino acids. Germline V gene lookup returns CDR1 SGHKS and CDR2 YYEKEE (reference sequence). V gave up 3 bases and J gave up 5 bases; unmatched junction bases: 1. As DNA, the CDR3 is TGTGCCAGCAGCTGGACAGGGGGAAATGAAAAACTGTTTTTT. Translated, it gives CASSWTGGNEKLFF.

The chain links TRBV7-2 to TRBJ2-1, with TRBD2 identical over 12 bases. With 2 bases clipped from V and 10 bases from J, the junction kept 6 bases outside the gene matches. The CDR3 extends over 15 amino acids. Germline V gene lookup returns CDR1 SGHTA and CDR2 FQGNSA. CDR3 loop: CASSLRLAGGPEQFF. CDR3 DNA sequence: TGTGCCAGCAGCTTAAGGCTAGCGGGGGGGCCAGAGCAGTTCTTC. Variable domain in full (rest from reference TRBV7-2 and TRBJ2-1): GAGVSQSPSNKVTEKGKDVELRCDPISGHTALYWYRQSLGQGLEFLIYFQGNSAPDKSGLPSDRFSAERTGGSVSTLTIQRTQQEDSAVYLCASSLRLAGGPEQFFGPGTRLTVL.

The rearrangement links TRBV5-4 to TRBJ2-2; TRBD1 matches at 10 bases. CDR1 is SGHNT and CDR2 is YYREEE in the germline V gene (reference sequence). V lost 4 bases to trimming and J lost 3 bases; unmatched junction nucleotides: 3. The CDR3 totals 15 residues. The CDR3 here is CASSRTGGHTGELFF. The CDR3 region has the DNA TGTGCCAGCAGCCGGACAGGGGGACACACCGGGGAGCTGTTTTTT.

The rearrangement joins TRBV2 to TRBJ1-1; 8 bases line up with TRBD1. The junction had 2 bases not matched to a gene; V was cut back by 4 bases and J by 1 base. The CDR3 loop spans 14 amino acids. Germline V gene data show CDR1 as SNHLY and CDR2 as FYNNEI. The DNA of the CDR3 is TGTGCCAGCAGTGGGACAGGGCCGAACACTGAAGCTTTCTTT. This gives the protein CASSGTGPNTEAFF.

This clone was picked up one time. The chain joins TRBV6-5 to TRBJ2-5; a possible D gene is TRBD1 (5 bases). Germline V gene sequence: CDR1 MNHEY, CDR2 SVGAGI. V shed 4 bases and J shed 4 bases, with 16 bases lying between them. There are 15 residues in the CDR3. CDR3 DNA sequence: TGTGCCAGCAGTTTTCAGGGTAGTGGGGTAGAGACCCAGTACTTC. It codes for CASSFQGSGVETQYF.

The chain employs TRBV3-1 (or the pseudogene TRBV3-2) and TRBJ2-5, with TRBD2 matching 10 bases. Germline values: CDR1 LGHDT, CDR2 YNNKEL (reference sequence). The CDR3 loop spans 17 amino acids. Trimming cost V 0 bases and J 5 bases; bases outside gene matches: 9. CDR3 residues: CASSQDLTSGVVETQYF. The CDR3 DNA sequence: TGTGCCAGCAGCCAAGATCTAACTAGCGGGGTCGTGGAGACCCAGTACTTC.

This rearrangement joins TRBV5-4 to TRBJ2-1; unclear D gene. CDR1 is SGHNT and CDR2 is YYREEE in the germline V gene (reference sequence). Trimming took 1 base from V and 5 from J, leaving 4 bases between them. The CDR3 covers 12 residues. The DNA for the CDR3 is TGTGCCAGCAGCTTGCAAAACAATGAGCAGTTCTTC. This sequence encodes CASSLQNNEQFF. Full variable domain (missing parts from reference TRBV5-4 and TRBJ2-1): ETGVTQSPTHLIKTRGQQVTLRCSSQSGHNTVSWYQQALGQGPQFIFQYYREEENGRGNFPPRFSGLQFPNYSSELNVNALELDDSALYLCASSLQNNEQFFGPGTRLTVL.

This clone was detected a few times. V is TRBV6-6 and J is TRBJ1-1, with TRBD1 as a possible D gene (6 bases). Germline V CDR1 and CDR2: MNHNY, SVGAGI (reference sequence). This CDR3 is built from 13 residues. Between the trimmed V and J ends, which lost 8 bases and 3 bases, there was a span of 13 bases. The DNA of the CDR3 is TGTGCCAGCTCAGGGGAGGGGGACACTGAAGCTTTCTTT. Translating gives CASSGEGDTEAFF.

In its sample, this clone was seen a few times. The chain recombines TRBV2 with TRBJ2-5; weak D call: TRBD1 (5 bases). The CDR3 totals 12 residues. V lost 5 bases and J 6 bases, leaving 10 bases between the germline ends. The V gene's germline CDR1 is SNHLY and CDR2 FYNNEI. Here the CDR3 reads CASSSTGKTQYF. The CDR3 DNA is TGTGCCAGCAGTAGCACAGGAAAGACCCAGTACTTC.

The chain links TRBV6-5 to TRBJ2-3; 12 bases are a match to TRBD2. The CDR3 covers 16 residues. Germline-derived CDR1 and CDR2 are MNHEY and SVGAGI. The ends lost 0 bases at V and 8 bases at J; junction bases unmatched: 6. DNA for the CDR3: TGTGCCAGCAGTTACTCGGCTAGCGGGGGGGCCAGTACGCAGTATTTT. Its protein is CASSYSASGGASTQYF.

V is TRBV4-1 and J is TRBJ1-4, with 8 bases matching TRBD1. V shed 1 base, J shed 5 bases, and the junction held 12 bases outside the gene matches. CDR1 and CDR2 from the germline V gene are MGHRA and YSYEKL. The CDR3 runs to 18 residues. CDR3 DNA: TGCGCCAGCAGCCAAGGGCTACAGGGGGACGCCTGGAATGAAAAACTGTTTTTT. It translates to CASSQGLQGDAWNEKLFF.

The chain has TRBV5-1 and TRBJ2-1; TRBD2 might be the D (5 bases). V lost 3 bases and J 0 bases, leaving 13 bases between the germline ends. The CDR3 covers 16 residues. Looked up from germline, CDR1 is SGHRS and CDR2 is YFSETQ. The CDR3: CASSSRTGSSYNEQFF. CDR3 nucleotide sequence: TGCGCCAGCAGCTCTCGCACTGGGAGCTCCTACAATGAGCAGTTCTTC. The full variable domain, completed using reference TRBV5-1 and TRBJ2-1, is KAGVTQTPRYLIKTRGQQVTLSCSPISGHRSVSWYQQTPGQGLQFLFEYFSETQRNKGNFPGRFSGRQFSNSRSEMNVSTLELGDSALYLCASSSRTGSSYNEQFFGPGTRLTVL.

The chain uses TRBV7-2 and TRBJ2-4, with D perhaps matching TRBD2 (6 bases). The CDR3 runs to 12 residues. Germline V gives CDR1 SGHTA, CDR2 FQGNSA. Trimming cost V 5 bases and J 9 bases, with 11 bases left between them. The CDR3 sequence: CASSLHGGIQYF. The CDR3 nucleotides read TGTGCCAGCAGCCTACACGGGGGCATTCAGTACTTC.